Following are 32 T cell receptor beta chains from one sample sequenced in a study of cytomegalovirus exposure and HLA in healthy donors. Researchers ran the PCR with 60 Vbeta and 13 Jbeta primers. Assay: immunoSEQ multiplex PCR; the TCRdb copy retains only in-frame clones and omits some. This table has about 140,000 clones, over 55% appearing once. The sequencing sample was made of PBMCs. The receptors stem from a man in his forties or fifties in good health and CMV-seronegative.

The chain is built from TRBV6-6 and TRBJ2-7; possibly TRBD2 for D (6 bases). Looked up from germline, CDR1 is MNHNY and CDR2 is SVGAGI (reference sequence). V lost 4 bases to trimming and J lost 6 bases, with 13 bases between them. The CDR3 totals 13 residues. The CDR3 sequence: CASSWGVSGEQYF. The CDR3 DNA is TGTGCCAGCAGTTGGGGTGTTAGCGGCGAGCAGTACTTC.

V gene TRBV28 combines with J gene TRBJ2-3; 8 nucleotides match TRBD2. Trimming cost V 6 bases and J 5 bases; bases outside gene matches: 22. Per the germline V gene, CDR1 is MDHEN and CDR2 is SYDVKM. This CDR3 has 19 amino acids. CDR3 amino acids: CASRPSGTSLSDRRDTQYF. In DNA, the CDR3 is TGTGCCAGCAGGCCATCAGGGACTAGTCTATCGGACCGAAGAGATACGCAGTATTTT.

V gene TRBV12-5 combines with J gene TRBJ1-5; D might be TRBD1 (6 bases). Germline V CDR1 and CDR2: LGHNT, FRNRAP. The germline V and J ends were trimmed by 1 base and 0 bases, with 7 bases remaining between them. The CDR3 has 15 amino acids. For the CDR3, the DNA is TGTGCTAGTGGTTTGGGGGACAATAGCAATCAGCCCCAGCATTTT. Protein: CASGLGDNSNQPQHF.

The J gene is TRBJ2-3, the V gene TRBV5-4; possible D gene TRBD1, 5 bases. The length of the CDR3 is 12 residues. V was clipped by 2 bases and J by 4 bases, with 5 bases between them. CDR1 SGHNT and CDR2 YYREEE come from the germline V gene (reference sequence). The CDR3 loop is CASSFRADTQYF. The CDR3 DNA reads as TGTGCCAGCAGCTTCAGGGCAGATACGCAGTATTTT.

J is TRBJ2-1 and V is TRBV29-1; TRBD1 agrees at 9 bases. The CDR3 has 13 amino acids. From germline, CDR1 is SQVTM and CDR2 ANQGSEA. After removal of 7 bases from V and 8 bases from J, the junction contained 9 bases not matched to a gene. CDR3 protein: CSGRQGVPDEQFF. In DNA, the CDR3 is TGCAGCGGGCGACAGGGGGTCCCCGATGAGCAGTTCTTC.

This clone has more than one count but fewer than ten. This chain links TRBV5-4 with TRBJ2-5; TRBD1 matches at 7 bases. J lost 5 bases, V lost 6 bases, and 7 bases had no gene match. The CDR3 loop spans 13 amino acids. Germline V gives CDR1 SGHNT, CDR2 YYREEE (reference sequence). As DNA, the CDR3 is TGTGCCAGCAACACCATACAGGGGGAGACCCAGTACTTC. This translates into CASNTIQGETQYF.

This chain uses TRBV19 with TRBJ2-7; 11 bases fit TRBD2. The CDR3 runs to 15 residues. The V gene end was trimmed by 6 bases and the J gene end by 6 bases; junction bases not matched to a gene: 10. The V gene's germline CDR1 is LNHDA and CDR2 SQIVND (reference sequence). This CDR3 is CASRKVAGGPREQYF. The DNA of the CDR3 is TGTGCCAGTAGAAAGGTAGCGGGAGGGCCACGCGAGCAGTACTTC.

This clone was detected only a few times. In DNA form, the CDR3 reads TGTGCCAGCGGGACTAGCGGGGGAATTACAGATACGCAGTATTTT. As protein: CASGTSGGITDTQYF. The V and J genes are TRBV2 and TRBJ2-3; 14 bases line up with TRBD2. With V trimmed by 8 bases and J by 3 bases, 4 bases remained unmatched. This CDR3 spans 15 amino acids. Germline V CDR1 and CDR2: SNHLY, FYNNEI. Looking up the rest from reference TRBV2 and TRBJ2-3 gives the full variable domain: EPEVTQTPSHQVTQMGQEVILRCVPISNHLYFYWYRQILGQKVEFLVSFYNNEISEKSEIFDDQFSVERPDGSNFTLKIRSTKLEDSAMYFCASGTSGGITDTQYFGPGTRLTVL.

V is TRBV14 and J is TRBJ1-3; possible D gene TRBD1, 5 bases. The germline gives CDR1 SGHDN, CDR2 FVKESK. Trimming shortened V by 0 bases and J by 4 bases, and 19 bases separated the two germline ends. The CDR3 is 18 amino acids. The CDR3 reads CASSQDTTEGRRGNTIYF. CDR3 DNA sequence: TGTGCCAGCAGCCAAGATACGACAGAAGGGAGGCGCGGAAACACCATATATTTT.

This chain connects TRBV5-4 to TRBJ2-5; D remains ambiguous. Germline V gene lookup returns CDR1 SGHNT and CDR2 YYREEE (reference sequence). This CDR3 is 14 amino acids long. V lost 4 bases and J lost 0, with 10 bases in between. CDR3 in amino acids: CASSHPDNQETQYF. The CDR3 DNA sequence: TGTGCCAGCAGCCACCCAGATAACCAAGAGACCCAGTACTTC.

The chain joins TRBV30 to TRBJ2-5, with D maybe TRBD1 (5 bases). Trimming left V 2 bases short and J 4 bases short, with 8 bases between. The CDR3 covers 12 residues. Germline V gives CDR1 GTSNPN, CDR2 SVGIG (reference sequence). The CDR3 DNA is TGTGCCTGGAGTCCCAGGGCAGAGACCCAGTACTTC. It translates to CAWSPRAETQYF.

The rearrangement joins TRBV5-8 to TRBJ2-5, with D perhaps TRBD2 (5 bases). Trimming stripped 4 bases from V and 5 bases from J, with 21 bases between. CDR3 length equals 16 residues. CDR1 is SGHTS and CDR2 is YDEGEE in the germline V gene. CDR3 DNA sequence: TGTGCCAGCAGCAGAGGGTCGAGAGGGTCGGGGGAGACCCAGTACTTC. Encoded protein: CASSRGSRGSGETQYF.

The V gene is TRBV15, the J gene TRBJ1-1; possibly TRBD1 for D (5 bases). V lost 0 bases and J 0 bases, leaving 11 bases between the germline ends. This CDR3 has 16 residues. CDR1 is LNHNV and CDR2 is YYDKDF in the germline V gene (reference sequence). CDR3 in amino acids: CATSRDRRALNTEAFF. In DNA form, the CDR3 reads TGTGCCACCAGCAGAGACCGCAGGGCCCTGAACACTGAAGCTTTCTTT.

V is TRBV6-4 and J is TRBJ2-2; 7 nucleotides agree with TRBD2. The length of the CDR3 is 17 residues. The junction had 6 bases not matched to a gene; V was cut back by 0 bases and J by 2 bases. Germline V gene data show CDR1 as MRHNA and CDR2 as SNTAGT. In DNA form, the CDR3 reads TGTGCCAGCAGTGACTCGATGGCGGGGGTAAACACCGGGGAGCTGTTTTTT. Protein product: CASSDSMAGVNTGELFF.

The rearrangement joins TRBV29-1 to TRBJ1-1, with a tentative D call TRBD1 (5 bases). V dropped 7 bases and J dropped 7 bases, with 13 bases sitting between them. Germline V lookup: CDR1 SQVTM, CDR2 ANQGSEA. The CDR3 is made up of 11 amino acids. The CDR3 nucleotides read TGCAGCGCCGGGGCGGAGGGTGAAGCTTTCTTT. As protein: CSAGAEGEAFF.

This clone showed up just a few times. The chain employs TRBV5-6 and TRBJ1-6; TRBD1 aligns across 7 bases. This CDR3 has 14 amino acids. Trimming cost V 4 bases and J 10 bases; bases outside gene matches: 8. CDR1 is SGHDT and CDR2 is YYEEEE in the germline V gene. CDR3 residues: CASSRDSLGSPLHF. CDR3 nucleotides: TGTGCCAGCAGCCGGGACAGCCTCGGGTCACCCCTCCACTTT.

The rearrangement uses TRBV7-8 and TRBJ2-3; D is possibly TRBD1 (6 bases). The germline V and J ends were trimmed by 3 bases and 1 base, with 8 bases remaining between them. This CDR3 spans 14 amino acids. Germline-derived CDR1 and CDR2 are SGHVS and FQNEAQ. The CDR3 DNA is TGTGCCAGCAGCTTCAGGGGCCGCACAGATACGCAGTATTTT. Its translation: CASSFRGRTDTQYF.

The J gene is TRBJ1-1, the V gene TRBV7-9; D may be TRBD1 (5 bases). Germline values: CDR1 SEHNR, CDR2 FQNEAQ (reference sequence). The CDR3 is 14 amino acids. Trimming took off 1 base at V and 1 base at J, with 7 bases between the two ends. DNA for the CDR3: TGTGCCAGCAGCTTAGGACAGCCGAACACTGAAGCTTTCTTT. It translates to CASSLGQPNTEAFF.

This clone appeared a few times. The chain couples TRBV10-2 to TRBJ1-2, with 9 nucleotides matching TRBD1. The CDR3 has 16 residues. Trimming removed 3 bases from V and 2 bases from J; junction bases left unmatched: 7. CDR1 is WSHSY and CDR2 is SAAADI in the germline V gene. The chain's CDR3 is CASSDLRTGANYGYTF. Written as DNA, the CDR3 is TGCGCCAGCAGTGATTTACGGACAGGGGCAAACTATGGCTACACCTTC.

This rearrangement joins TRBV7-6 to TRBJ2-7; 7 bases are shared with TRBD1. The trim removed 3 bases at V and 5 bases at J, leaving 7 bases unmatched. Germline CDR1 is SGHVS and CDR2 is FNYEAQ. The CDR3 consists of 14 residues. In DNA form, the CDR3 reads TGTGCCAGCAGCTTGCAGACAGGGTGGAACGAGCAGTACTTC. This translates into CASSLQTGWNEQYF.

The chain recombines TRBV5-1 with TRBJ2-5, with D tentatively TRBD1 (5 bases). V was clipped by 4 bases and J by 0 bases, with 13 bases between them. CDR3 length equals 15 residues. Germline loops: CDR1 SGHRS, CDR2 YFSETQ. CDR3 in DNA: TGCGCCAGCAGCCTATCCCAGGGTCACCAAGAGACCCAGTACTTC. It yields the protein CASSLSQGHQETQYF.

The CDR3 DNA follows: TGCGCCAGCAGCCCGCTACCGGAGACTGAAGCTTTCTTT. It yields the protein CASSPLPETEAFF. The chain recombines TRBV5-1 with TRBJ1-1, with D hard to call. This CDR3 spans 13 amino acids. The germline V and J ends were trimmed by 4 bases and 5 bases, with 12 bases remaining between them. CDR1 and CDR2 (germline): SGHRS, YFSETQ. The full variable domain, in which reference TRBV5-1 and TRBJ1-1 provide the parts outside the CDR3, is KAGVTQTPRYLIKTRGQQVTLSCSPISGHRSVSWYQQTPGQGLQFLFEYFSETQRNKGNFPGRFSGRQFSNSRSEMNVSTLELGDSALYLCASSPLPETEAFFGQGTRLTVV.

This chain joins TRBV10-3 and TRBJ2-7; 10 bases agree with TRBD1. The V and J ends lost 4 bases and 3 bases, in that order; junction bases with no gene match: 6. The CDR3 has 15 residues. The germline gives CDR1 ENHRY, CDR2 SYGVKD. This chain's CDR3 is CAISGGQGKNYEQYF. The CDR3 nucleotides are TGTGCCATCAGTGGGGGACAGGGGAAGAACTACGAGCAGTACTTC.

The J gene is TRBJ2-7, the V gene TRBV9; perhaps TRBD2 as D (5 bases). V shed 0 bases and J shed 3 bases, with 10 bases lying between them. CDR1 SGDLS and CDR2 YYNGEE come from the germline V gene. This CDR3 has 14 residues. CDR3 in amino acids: CASSVATTNYEQYF. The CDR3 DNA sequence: TGTGCCAGCAGCGTAGCTACGACTAACTACGAGCAGTACTTC.

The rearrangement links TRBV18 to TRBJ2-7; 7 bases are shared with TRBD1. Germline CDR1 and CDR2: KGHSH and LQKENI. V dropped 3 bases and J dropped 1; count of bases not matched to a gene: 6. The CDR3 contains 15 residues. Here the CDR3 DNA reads TGTGCCAGCTCACCCCCGACAGGGCCGTCCTACGAGCAGTACTTC. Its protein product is CASSPPTGPSYEQYF.

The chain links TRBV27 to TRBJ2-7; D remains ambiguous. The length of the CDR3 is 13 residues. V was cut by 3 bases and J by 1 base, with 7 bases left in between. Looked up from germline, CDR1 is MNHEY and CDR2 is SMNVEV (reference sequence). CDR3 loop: CASSLSRSYEQYF. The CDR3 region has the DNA TGTGCCAGCAGTTTGAGTAGATCCTACGAGCAGTACTTC.

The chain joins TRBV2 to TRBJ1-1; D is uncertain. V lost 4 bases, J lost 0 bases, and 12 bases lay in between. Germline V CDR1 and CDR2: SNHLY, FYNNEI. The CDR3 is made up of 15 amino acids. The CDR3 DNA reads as TGTGCCAGCAGTGTAAGTACAGTAATGAACACTGAAGCTTTCTTT. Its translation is CASSVSTVMNTEAFF.

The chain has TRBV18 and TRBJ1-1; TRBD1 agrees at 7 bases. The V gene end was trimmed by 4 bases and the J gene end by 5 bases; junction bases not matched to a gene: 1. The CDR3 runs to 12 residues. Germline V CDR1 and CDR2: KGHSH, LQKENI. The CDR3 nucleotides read TGTGCCAGCTCACTACAGGGGACTGAAGCTTTCTTT. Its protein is CASSLQGTEAFF.

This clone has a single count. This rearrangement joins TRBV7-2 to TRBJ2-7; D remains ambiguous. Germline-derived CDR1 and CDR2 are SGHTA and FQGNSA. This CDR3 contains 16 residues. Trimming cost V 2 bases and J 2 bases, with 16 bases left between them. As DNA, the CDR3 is TGTGCCAGCAGCTTAACCTGGCCCCCACAAGCCTACGAGCAGTACTTC. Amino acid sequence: CASSLTWPPQAYEQYF.

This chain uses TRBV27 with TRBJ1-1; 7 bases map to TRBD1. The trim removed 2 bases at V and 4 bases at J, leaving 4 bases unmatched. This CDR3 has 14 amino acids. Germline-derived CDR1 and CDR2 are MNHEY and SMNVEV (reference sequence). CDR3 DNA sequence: TGTGCCAGCAGTTTAAAGGGGGCCCGCACTGAAGCTTTCTTT. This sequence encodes CASSLKGARTEAFF.

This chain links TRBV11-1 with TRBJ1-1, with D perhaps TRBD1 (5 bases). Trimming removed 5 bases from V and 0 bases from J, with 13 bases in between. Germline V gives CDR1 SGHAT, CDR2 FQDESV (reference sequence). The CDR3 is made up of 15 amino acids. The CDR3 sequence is CASSPRGTLNTEAFF. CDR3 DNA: TGTGCCAGCAGCCCACGCGGGACGTTGAACACTGAAGCTTTCTTT.

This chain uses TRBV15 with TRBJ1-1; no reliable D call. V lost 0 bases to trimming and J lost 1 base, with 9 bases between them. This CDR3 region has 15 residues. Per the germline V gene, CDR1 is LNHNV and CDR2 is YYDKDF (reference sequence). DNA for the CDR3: TGTGCCACCAGCAGAGACAGGTTGGGGAACACTGAAGCTTTCTTT. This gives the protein CATSRDRLGNTEAFF.